A single sample is the source of the 5 T cell receptor beta chains below, sequenced in a study of cytomegalovirus exposure and HLA in healthy donors. PCR primers comprised 60 Vbeta and 13 Jbeta primers. The data were produced by immunoSEQ multiplex PCR, yet TCRdb's version contains in-frame clones alone and is incomplete. The sample has hundreds of thousands of clones, roughly 84% seen once. The sample consisted of PBMCs. The receptors come from a boy between 2 and 10 years old in good health and CMV-seronegative.

The rearrangement uses TRBV19 and TRBJ1-5, with a weak D call TRBD1 (5 bases). The CDR3 length is 13 residues. Per germline, CDR1 LNHDA and CDR2 SQIVND (reference sequence). Trimming left V 7 bases short and J 2 bases short, with 9 bases between. The chain's CDR3 is CASKTQGNQPQHF. The CDR3 bases are TGTGCCAGTAAGACACAGGGCAATCAGCCCCAGCATTTT.

This chain joins TRBV6-4 and TRBJ2-1; TRBD2 matches at 9 bases. Germline V gene data show CDR1 as MRHNA and CDR2 as SNTAGT. The length of the CDR3 is 15 residues. V trimming: 0 bases; J trimming: 5 bases; junction bases outside the gene matches: 2. The CDR3 reads CASSDSTSGHNEQFF. In DNA form, the CDR3 reads TGTGCCAGCAGTGACTCGACTAGCGGACACAATGAGCAGTTCTTC.

The chain has TRBV10-3 and TRBJ2-5, with D uncertain. CDR1 and CDR2 from the germline V gene are ENHRY and SYGVKD. The V gene lost 2 bases and the J gene lost 0 bases, with 4 bases spanning the gap. The CDR3 runs 13 residues. CDR3 protein: CAISEINQETQYF. CDR3 DNA: TGTGCCATCAGTGAGATCAACCAAGAGACCCAGTACTTC.

The rearrangement uses TRBV6-5 and TRBJ1-1; the D is unclear. The CDR3 is 14 amino acids. Per the germline V gene, CDR1 is MNHEY and CDR2 is SVGAGI. V was pared by 7 bases and J by 5 bases, with 17 bases between. This CDR3 is CASTPTLGGTEAFF. The CDR3 DNA follows: TGTGCCAGCACCCCGACCCTAGGCGGAACTGAAGCTTTCTTT.

The V and J genes are TRBV7-2 and TRBJ1-2; perhaps TRBD1 as D (6 bases). Germline assignment: CDR1 SGHTA and CDR2 FQGNSA. CDR3 length equals 12 residues. Between the trimmed V and J ends, which lost 5 bases and 7 bases, there was a span of 11 bases. In DNA, the CDR3 is TGTGCCAGCAGCCCACAGGGTTCTGGCTACACCTTC. Its protein is CASSPQGSGYTF.